The entry below gives a single T cell receptor beta chain sequence along with its context. What it binds is not known. The patients serving as multiple sclerosis controls were treatment-naive. They had stable or active relapsing-remitting disease and fulfilled revised McDonald criteria. CDR1 is SGHAT and CDR2 is FQNNGV in the germline V gene. The CDR3 consists of 15 residues. The V gene end was trimmed by 2 bases and the J gene end by 2 bases; junction bases not matched to a gene: 2. The data stem from a study of CD8 T cells in Susac syndrome. Whole-study findings and limits: The study recognized that the number of individuals in its TCR sequencing and HLA analysis was relatively small.

Random hexamers were used to reverse transcribe the RNA input (about 0.45 to 1 ug). TCR beta CDR3 was amplified by immunoSEQ multiplex PCR. This amplification extended across 54 Vbeta and 13 Jbeta segments. TCRdb redid the calling of the immunoSEQ multiplex PCR reads with MiXCR, one entry per CDR3 protein. The sample has 100,000 to 150,000 distinct CDR3 sequences; 75% to 90% are singletons. This sequence originates from a human donor with multiple sclerosis. The rearrangement links TRBV11-2 to TRBJ2-1; 8 bases map to TRBD2. The sequencing sample was made of CD8+ T cells from PBMCs. The CDR3 sequence is CASSLNGRAYNEQFF. Here the CDR3 DNA reads TGTGCCAGCAGCTTAAACGGGAGGGCCTACAATGAGCAGTTCTTC.